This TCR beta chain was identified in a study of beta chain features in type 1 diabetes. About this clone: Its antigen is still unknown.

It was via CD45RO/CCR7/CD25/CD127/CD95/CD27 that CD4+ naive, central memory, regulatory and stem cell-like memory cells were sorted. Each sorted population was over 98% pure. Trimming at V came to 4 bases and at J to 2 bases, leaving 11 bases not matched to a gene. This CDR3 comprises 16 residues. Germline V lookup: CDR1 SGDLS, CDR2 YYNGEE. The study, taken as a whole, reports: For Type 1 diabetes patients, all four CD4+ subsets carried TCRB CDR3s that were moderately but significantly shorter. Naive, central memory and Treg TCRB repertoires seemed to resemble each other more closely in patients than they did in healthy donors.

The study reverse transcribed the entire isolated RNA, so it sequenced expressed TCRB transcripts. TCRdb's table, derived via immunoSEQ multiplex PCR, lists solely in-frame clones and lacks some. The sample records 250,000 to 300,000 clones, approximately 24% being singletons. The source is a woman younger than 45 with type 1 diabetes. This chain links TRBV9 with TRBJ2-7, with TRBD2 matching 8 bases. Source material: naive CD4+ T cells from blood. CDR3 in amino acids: CASSPRDSGIAYEQYF. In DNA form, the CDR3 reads TGTGCCAGCAGCCCCCGTGATAGCGGGATTGCCTACGAGCAGTACTTC.